A single sample gave rise to the 21 T cell receptor beta chains below, sequenced in a study of blood T cell repertoires in COVID-19. TCRdb keeps only in-frame clones here, not all; method: immunoSEQ multiplex PCR. The sample lists more than 75,000 clones, around 85% occurring once. Input material: peripheral blood. Receptor source: a woman in her 70s with acute or convalescent COVID-19.

The chain is built from TRBV5-5 and TRBJ1-5; 9 bases are shared with TRBD1. The CDR3 is 18 residues long. Germline CDR1 reads SGHKS; CDR2 reads YYEKEE (reference sequence). The junction had 14 bases not matched to a gene; V was cut back by 4 bases and J by 3 bases. The CDR3 DNA reads as TGTGCCAGCAGCGGGGGGGGACAGGGCACCTTCAACAATCAGCCCCAGCATTTT. It is translated as CASSGGGQGTFNNQPQHF.

This clone came up a few times. The gene calls are TRBV24-1 and TRBJ2-2; 10 positions agree with TRBD1. CDR3 size: 14 residues. In germline, CDR1 is KGHDR, CDR2 SFDVKD. Losses at the gene ends were 7 bases for V and 7 bases for J; bases not matched to a gene: 5. The CDR3 sequence: CATSGQGEVGELFF. In DNA form, the CDR3 reads TGTGCCACCAGCGGACAGGGGGAAGTCGGGGAGCTGTTTTTT.

The chain uses TRBV5-4 and TRBJ2-2; D possibly corresponds to TRBD2 (6 bases). The CDR3 sequence is 15 residues long. The germline CDR1 and CDR2 sequences are SGHNT and YYREEE (reference sequence). Between the trimmed V and J ends, which lost 4 bases and 1 base, there was a span of 11 bases. DNA for the CDR3: TGTGCCAGCAGCCCCCCAGCGGGGAACACCGGGGAGCTGTTTTTT. Protein: CASSPPAGNTGELFF.

The rearrangement links TRBV6-5 to TRBJ1-1; D not resolved. The V and J ends lost 2 bases and 4 bases respectively, with 14 bases between them. In germline, CDR1 is MNHEY, CDR2 SVGAGI. This CDR3 spans 15 amino acids. The CDR3 sequence: CASSYVDSPGTEAFF. For the CDR3, the DNA is TGTGCCAGCAGTTACGTGGATTCACCGGGCACTGAAGCTTTCTTT.

The rearrangement links TRBV2 to TRBJ2-3; maybe TRBD2 (6 bases). CDR1 is SNHLY and CDR2 is FYNNEI in the germline V gene. Trimming cost V 0 bases and J 12 bases, with 13 bases left between them. This CDR3 contains 13 residues. CDR3 region: CASSEAYRLGQYF. DNA for the CDR3: TGTGCCAGCAGTGAAGCCTATCGACTAGGACAGTATTTT. The complete variable domain, with remaining parts taken from reference TRBV2 and TRBJ2-3, reads EPEVTQTPSHQVTQMGQEVILRCVPISNHLYFYWYRQILGQKVEFLVSFYNNEISEKSEIFDDQFSVERPDGSNFTLKIRSTKLEDSAMYFCASSEAYRLGQYFGPGTRLTVL.

J is TRBJ2-7 and V is TRBV5-5, with D hard to call. Germline CDR1 SGHKS, CDR2 YYEKEE (reference sequence). This CDR3 has 13 residues. V lost 3 bases, J lost 3 bases, and 10 bases lay in between. The CDR3 nucleotides are TGTGCCAGCAGCTCCTTCGGCGGCTACGAGCAGTACGTC. Protein: CASSSFGGYEQYV.

V and J are TRBV7-2 and TRBJ2-3, with 9 nucleotides matching TRBD1. Germline V lookup: CDR1 SGHTA, CDR2 FQGNSA. The CDR3 sequence is 16 residues long. J gave up 0 bases and V 1 base, and 2 bases lay outside the gene matches. In nucleotides, the CDR3 is TGTGCCAGCAGCTTAGTTGGGACAGGGAGCACAGATACGCAGTATTTT. This codes for CASSLVGTGSTDTQYF.

The chain carries TRBV6-6 and TRBJ2-7, with a tentative D call TRBD1 (7 bases). The CDR3 extends over 13 amino acids. The V end was cut by 8 bases, the J end by 1 base, with 12 bases between. Germline V gene sequence: CDR1 MNHNY, CDR2 SVGAGI (reference sequence). As DNA, the CDR3 is TGTGCCAGCCGCGGGACAGCTTCCTACGAGCAGTACGTC. It specifies CASRGTASYEQYV.

The gene calls are TRBV5-1 and TRBJ1-2; D may be TRBD1 (6 bases). V lost 0 bases and J lost 5, with 11 bases in between. From germline, CDR1 is SGHRS and CDR2 YFSETQ. CDR3 length: 14 residues. CDR3 residues: CASSLGRGWYGYTF. CDR3 nucleotides: TGCGCCAGCAGCTTGGGCAGGGGATGGTATGGCTACACCTTC.

V and J are TRBV4-1 and TRBJ1-1; no clear D gene. Per the germline V gene, CDR1 is MGHRA and CDR2 is YSYEKL. The V end lost 0 bases, the J end lost 5 bases, and 16 bases lay between the germline ends. The CDR3 length is 16 residues. The CDR3 reads CASSQEGGRLGTEAFF. CDR3 coding DNA: TGCGCCAGCAGCCAAGAGGGAGGCAGGTTGGGTACTGAAGCTTTCTTT.

The J gene is TRBJ1-4, the V gene TRBV21-1; TRBD1, as called in the table, went unchecked against the DNA. TRBV21-1 is tagged as a pseudogene. The CDR3 loop spans 16 amino acids. Here the CDR3 reads CASSRGTIATNEKLFF. CDR3 nucleotides: TGTGCCAGCAGCAGAGGGACAATCGCAACTAATGAAAAACTGTTTTTT.

V gene TRBV5-5 combines with J gene TRBJ1-1; 7 bases map to TRBD1. The ends lost 5 bases at V and 7 bases at J; junction bases unmatched: 11. Germline V lookup: CDR1 SGHKS, CDR2 YYEKEE (reference sequence). This CDR3 comprises 14 residues. Written as DNA, the CDR3 is TGTGCCAGCAGTCTCGTTTTTCGGGACAGTGAAGCTTTCTTT. Amino acids: CASSLVFRDSEAFF. Full variable domain (outside the CDR3, taken from reference TRBV5-5 and TRBJ1-1): DAGVTQSPTHLIKTRGQQVTLRCSPISGHKSVSWYQQVLGQGPQFIFQYYEKEERGRGNFPDRFSARQFPNYSSELNVNALLLGDSALYLCASSLVFRDSEAFFGQGTRLTVV.

This clone was seen just once. The rearrangement links TRBV7-2 to TRBJ1-3, with 9 bases lining up with TRBD1. Germline lookup yields CDR1 SGHTA and CDR2 FQGNSA. The V and J ends lost 5 bases and 0 bases, in that order; junction bases with no gene match: 11. This CDR3 contains 18 residues. The chain's CDR3 is CASSPRAGQGLSGNTIYF. DNA for the CDR3: TGTGCCAGCAGCCCTAGAGCCGGACAGGGGCTCTCTGGAAACACCATATATTTT.

V usage is TRBV3-1 (or the pseudogene TRBV3-2) and J usage is TRBJ2-2; D perhaps matches TRBD1 (6 bases). With 3 bases removed from V and 9 bases from J, the gap between germline ends came to 20 bases. Looked up from germline, CDR1 is LGHDT and CDR2 is YNNKEL (reference sequence). CDR3 size: 16 residues. The CDR3 region is CASSHHQDRSSRELFF. CDR3 DNA: TGTGCCAGCAGCCACCACCAAGACAGGTCCAGCAGGGAGCTGTTTTTT.

This clone was recorded once. This chain connects TRBV29-1 to TRBJ1-2; D gene uncertain. Deletions cut 3 bases from V and 4 bases from J, with 9 bases between. The CDR3 totals 12 residues. Germline assignment: CDR1 SQVTM and CDR2 ANQGSEA. CDR3 in DNA: TGCAGCGTTGATTGGAGGTCCTATGGCTACACCTTC. Translation gives CSVDWRSYGYTF.

The V call is TRBV6-6, the J call TRBJ1-2; no clear D gene. V shed 7 bases and J shed 2 bases, with 14 bases lying between them. The V gene's germline CDR1 is MNHNY and CDR2 SVGAGI (reference sequence). The CDR3 totals 14 residues. DNA for the CDR3: TGTGCCAGCATACCACGGTCGGGGAACTATGGCTACACCTTC. Its translation: CASIPRSGNYGYTF.

This clone was detected only once. This chain uses TRBV14 with TRBJ2-1; D may be TRBD2 (6 bases). Trimming stripped 5 bases from V and 0 bases from J, with 17 bases between. This CDR3 has 17 residues. CDR1 SGHDN and CDR2 FVKESK come from the germline V gene. The CDR3 coding sequence is TGTGCCAGCAGCAAAGGACGGGACTCCAGCTCCTACAATGAGCAGTTCTTC. Translating gives CASSKGRDSSSYNEQFF.

The rearrangement links TRBV5-1 to TRBJ2-2; unclear D gene. The CDR3 totals 13 residues. Trimming pared 4 bases from V and 3 bases from J, leaving 7 bases between. The germline V gene encodes CDR1 SGHRS and CDR2 YFSETQ. The CDR3 bases are TGCGCCAGCAGCCCGAGGTACACCGGGGAGCTGTTTTTT. Amino acids: CASSPRYTGELFF.

V and J are TRBV3-1 (or the pseudogene TRBV3-2) and TRBJ2-2; 9 bases align to TRBD2. The CDR3 extends over 15 amino acids. Germline CDR1 and CDR2: LGHDT and YNNKEL (reference sequence). The V segment lost 1 base and the J segment 6 bases; nucleotides outside the gene matches: 3. CDR3 coding DNA: TGTGCCAGCAGCCAAGTTTTAGCGGGGGCCGGGGAGCTGTTTTTT. Translation: CASSQVLAGAGELFF.

The rearrangement joins TRBV11-2 to TRBJ2-2, with TRBD2 as a possible D gene (6 bases). Germline V gene lookup returns CDR1 SGHAT and CDR2 FQNNGV. V lost 3 bases to trimming and J lost 1 base, with 6 bases between them. The CDR3 sequence is 14 residues long. The CDR3 spells CASSLGGNTGELFF. Written as DNA, the CDR3 is TGTGCCAGCAGCTTGGGGGGGAACACCGGGGAGCTGTTTTTT.

The chain uses TRBV3-1 (or the pseudogene TRBV3-2) and TRBJ2-1, with 8 bases that match TRBD2. V trimming: 3 bases; J trimming: 9 bases; junction bases outside the gene matches: 13. In germline, CDR1 is LGHDT, CDR2 YNNKEL (reference sequence). There are 16 residues in the CDR3. CDR3 sequence (DNA): TGTGCCAGCAGCCACGGTCGGGCGGGGGGCTCTCCTGAGCAGTTCTTC. Residues: CASSHGRAGGSPEQFF.